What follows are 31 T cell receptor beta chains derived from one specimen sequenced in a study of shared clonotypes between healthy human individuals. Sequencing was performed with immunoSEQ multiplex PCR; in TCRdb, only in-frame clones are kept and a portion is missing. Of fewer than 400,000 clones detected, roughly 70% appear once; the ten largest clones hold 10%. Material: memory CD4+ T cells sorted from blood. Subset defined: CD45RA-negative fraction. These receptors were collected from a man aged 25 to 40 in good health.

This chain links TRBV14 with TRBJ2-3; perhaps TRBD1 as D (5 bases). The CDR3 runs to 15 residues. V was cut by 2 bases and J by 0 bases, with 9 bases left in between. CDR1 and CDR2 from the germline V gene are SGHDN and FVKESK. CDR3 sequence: CASSQQGMSTDTQYF. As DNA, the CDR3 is TGTGCCAGCAGCCAACAGGGTATGAGCACAGATACGCAGTATTTT.

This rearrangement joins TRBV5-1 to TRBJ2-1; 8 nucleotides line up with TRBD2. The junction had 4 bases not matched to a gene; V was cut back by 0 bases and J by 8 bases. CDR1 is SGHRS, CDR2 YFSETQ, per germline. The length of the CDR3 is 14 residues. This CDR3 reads CASSLGTSGDEQFF. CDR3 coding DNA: TGCGCCAGCAGCTTGGGTACTAGCGGCGATGAGCAGTTCTTC.

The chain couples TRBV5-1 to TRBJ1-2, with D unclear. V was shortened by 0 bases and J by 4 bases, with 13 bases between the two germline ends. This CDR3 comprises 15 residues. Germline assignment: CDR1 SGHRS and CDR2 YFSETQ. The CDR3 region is CASSLEDPRGYGYTF. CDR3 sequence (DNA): TGCGCCAGCAGCTTGGAGGACCCCCGGGGCTATGGCTACACCTTC.

For the CDR3, the DNA is TGTGCCAGCAGTTACAGACAAAGCACAGATACGCAGTATTTT. Protein sequence: CASSYRQSTDTQYF. V gene TRBV6-5 combines with J gene TRBJ2-3; D not resolved. This CDR3 has 14 amino acids. V lost 2 bases and J lost 0, with 6 bases in between. Germline V gene data show CDR1 as MNHEY and CDR2 as SVGAGI.

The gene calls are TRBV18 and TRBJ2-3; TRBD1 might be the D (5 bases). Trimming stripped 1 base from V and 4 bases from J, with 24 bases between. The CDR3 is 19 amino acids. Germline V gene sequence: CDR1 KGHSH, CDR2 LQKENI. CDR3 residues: CASSPLGPSGRERADTQYF. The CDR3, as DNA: TGTGCCAGCTCACCACTGGGGCCGTCTGGCAGGGAAAGGGCAGATACGCAGTATTTT.

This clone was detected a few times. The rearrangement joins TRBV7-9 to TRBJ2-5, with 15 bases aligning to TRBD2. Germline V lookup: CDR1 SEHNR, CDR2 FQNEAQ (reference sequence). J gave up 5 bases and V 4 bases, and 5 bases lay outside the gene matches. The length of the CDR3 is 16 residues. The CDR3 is CASSSGLAGGRETQYF. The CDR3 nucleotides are TGTGCCAGCAGCTCGGGACTAGCGGGAGGACGGGAGACCCAGTACTTC. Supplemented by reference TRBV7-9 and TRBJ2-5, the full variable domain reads DTGVSQNPRHKITKRGQNVTFRCDPISEHNRLYWYRQTLGQGPEFLTYFQNEAQLEKSRLLSDRFSAERPKGSFSTLEIQRTEQGDSAMYLCASSSGLAGGRETQYFGPGTRLLVL.

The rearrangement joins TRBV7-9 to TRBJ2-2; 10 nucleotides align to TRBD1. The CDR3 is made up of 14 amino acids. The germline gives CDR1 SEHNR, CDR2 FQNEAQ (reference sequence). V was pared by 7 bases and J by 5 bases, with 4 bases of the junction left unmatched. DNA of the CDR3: TGTGCCAGCACTCGACAGGGGGCGACCGGGGAGCTGTTTTTT. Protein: CASTRQGATGELFF.

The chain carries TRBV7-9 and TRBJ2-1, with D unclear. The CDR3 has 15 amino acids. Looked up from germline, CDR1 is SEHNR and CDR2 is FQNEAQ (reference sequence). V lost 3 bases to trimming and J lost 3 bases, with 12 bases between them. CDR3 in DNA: TGTGCCAGCAGCTTTCCCCAAGGTAGCTACAATGAGCAGTTCTTC. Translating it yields CASSFPQGSYNEQFF.

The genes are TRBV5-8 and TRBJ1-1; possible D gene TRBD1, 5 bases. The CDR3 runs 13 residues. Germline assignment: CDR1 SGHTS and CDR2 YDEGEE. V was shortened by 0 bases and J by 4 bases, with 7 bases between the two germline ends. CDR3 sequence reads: CASSLVGATEAFF. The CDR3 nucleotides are TGTGCCAGCAGCTTGGTTGGGGCCACTGAAGCTTTCTTT.

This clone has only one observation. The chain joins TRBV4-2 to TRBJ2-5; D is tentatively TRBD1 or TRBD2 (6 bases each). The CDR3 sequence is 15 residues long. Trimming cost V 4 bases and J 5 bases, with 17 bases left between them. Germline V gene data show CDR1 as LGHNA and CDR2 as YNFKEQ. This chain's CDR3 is CASSLEGHPQETQYF. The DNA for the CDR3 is TGTGCCAGCAGCCTGGAGGGACATCCGCAGGAGACCCAGTACTTC.

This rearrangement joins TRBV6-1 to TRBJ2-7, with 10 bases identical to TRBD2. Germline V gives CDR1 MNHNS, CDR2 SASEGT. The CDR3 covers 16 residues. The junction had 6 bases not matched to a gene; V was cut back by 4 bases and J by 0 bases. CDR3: CASSALAGPSSYEQYF. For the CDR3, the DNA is TGTGCCAGCAGTGCACTAGCGGGGCCCAGCTCCTACGAGCAGTACTTC.

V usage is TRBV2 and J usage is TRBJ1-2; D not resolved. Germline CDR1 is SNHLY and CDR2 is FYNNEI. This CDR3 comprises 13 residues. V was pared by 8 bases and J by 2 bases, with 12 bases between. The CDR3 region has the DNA TGTGCCAGCGCACGAGACGGCAACTATGGCTACACCTTC. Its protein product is CASARDGNYGYTF.

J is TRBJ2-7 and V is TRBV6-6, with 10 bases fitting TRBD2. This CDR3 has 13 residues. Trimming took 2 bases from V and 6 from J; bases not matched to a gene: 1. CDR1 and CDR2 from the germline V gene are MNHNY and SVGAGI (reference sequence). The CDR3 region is CASSYGTSVEQYF. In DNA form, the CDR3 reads TGTGCCAGCAGTTACGGGACTAGCGTCGAGCAGTACTTC.

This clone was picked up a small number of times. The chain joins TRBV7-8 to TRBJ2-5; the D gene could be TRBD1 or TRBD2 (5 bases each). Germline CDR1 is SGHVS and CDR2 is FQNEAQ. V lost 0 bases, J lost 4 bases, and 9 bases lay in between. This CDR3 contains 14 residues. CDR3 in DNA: TGTGCCAGCAGCTTAGCTCGGGGCGCAGAGACCCAGTACTTC. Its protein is CASSLARGAETQYF.

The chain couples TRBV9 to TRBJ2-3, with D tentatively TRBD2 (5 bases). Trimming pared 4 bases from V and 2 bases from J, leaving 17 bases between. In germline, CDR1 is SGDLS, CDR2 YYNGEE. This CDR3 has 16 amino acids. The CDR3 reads CASSPQTGENTDTQYF. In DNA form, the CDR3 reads TGTGCCAGCAGCCCTCAGACCGGGGAGAACACAGATACGCAGTATTTT.

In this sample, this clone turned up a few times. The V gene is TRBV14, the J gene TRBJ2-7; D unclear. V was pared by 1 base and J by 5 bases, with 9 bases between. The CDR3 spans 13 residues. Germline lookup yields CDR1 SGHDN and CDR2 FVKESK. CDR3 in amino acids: CASSQVLGNEQYF. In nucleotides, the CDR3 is TGTGCCAGCAGCCAAGTCCTAGGCAACGAGCAGTACTTC.

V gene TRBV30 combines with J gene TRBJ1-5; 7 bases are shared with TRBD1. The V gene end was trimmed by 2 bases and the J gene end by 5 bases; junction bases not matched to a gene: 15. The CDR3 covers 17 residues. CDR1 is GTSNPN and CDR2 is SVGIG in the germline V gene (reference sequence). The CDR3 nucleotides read TGTGCCTGGAGTCTATACAGGGGTTCATCGAGGGATCAGCCCCAGCATTTT. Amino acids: CAWSLYRGSSRDQPQHF.

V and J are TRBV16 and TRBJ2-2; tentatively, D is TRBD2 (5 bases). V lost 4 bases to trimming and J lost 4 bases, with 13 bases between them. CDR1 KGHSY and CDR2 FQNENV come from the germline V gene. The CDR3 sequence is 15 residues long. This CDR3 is CASSPTRSVTGELFF. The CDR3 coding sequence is TGTGCCAGCAGCCCAACTAGGTCAGTCACCGGGGAGCTGTTTTTT.

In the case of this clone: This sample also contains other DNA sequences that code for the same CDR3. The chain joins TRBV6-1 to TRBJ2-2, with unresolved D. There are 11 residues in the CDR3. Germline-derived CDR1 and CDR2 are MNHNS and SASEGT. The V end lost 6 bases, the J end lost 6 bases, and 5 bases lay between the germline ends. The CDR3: CASRGAGELFF. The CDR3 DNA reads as TGTGCCAGCAGGGGCGCCGGGGAGCTGTTTTTT.

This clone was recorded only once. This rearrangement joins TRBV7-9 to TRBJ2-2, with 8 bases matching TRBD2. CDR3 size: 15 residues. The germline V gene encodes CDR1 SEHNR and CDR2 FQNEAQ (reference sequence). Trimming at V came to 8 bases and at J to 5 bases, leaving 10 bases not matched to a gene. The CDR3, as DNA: TGTGCCAGCTCTCGGGCACTAGCGGATACCGGGGAGCTGTTTTTT. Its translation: CASSRALADTGELFF.

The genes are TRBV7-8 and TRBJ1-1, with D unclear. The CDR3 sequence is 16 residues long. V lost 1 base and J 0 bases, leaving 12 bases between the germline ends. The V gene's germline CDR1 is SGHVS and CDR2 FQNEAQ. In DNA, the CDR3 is TGTGCCAGCAGCTTAGACGCTTGGCAGATGAACACTGAAGCTTTCTTT. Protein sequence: CASSLDAWQMNTEAFF.

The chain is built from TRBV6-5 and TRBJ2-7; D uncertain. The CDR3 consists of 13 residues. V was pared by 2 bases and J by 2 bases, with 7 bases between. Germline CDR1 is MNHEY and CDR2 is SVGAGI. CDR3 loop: CASSYQSTYEQYF. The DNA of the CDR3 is TGTGCCAGCAGTTACCAGTCAACCTACGAGCAGTACTTC.

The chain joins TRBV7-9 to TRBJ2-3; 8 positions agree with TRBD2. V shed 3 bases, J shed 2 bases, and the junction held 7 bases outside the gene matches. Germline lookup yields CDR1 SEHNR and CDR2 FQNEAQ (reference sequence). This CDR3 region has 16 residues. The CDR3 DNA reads TGTGCCAGCAGCTTCCTAAGCGGGAGCAACACAGATACGCAGTATTTT. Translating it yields CASSFLSGSNTDTQYF.

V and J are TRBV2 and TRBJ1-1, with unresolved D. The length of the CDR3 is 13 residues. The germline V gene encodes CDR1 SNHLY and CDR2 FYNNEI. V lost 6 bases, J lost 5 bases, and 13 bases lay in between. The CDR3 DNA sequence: TGTGCCAGCAGACGGGAAGGGAGGACTGAAGCTTTCTTT. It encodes CASRREGRTEAFF.

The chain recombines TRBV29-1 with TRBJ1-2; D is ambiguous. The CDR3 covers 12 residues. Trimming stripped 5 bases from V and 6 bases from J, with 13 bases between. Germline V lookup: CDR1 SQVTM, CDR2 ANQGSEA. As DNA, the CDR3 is TGCAGCGTTCAAGTGACGGCAGATGGCTACACCTTC. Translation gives CSVQVTADGYTF.

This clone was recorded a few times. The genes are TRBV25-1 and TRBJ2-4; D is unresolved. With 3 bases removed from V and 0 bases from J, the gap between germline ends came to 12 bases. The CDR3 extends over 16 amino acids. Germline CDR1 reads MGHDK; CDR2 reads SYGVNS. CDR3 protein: CASSDSSFTAKNIQYF. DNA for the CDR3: TGTGCCAGCAGTGATTCGTCCTTTACAGCCAAAAACATTCAGTACTTC.

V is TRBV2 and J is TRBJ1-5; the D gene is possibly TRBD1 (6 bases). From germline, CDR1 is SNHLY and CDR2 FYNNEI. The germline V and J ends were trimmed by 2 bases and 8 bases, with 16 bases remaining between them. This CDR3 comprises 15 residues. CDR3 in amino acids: CASSEPGTRREPQHF. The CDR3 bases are TGTGCCAGCAGTGAACCCGGGACAAGGAGGGAGCCCCAGCATTTT.

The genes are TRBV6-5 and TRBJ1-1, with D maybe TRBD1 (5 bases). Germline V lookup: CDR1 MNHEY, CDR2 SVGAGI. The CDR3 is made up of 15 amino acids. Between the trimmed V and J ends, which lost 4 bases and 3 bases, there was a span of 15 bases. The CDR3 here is CASSWEGRGHTEAFF. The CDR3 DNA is TGTGCCAGCAGTTGGGAAGGGAGGGGCCACACTGAAGCTTTCTTT.

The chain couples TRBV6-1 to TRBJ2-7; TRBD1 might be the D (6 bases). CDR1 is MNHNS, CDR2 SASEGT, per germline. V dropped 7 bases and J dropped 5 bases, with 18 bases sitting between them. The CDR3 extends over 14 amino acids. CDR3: CASNNLQGNHEQYF. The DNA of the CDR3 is TGTGCCAGCAACAATCTACAGGGTAACCACGAGCAGTACTTC.

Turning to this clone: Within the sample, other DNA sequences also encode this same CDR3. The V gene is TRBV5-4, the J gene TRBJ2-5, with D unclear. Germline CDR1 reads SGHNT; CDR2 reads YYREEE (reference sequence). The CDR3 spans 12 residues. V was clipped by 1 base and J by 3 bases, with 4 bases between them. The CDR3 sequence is CASSLPKETQYF. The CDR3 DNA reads TGTGCCAGCAGCTTGCCCAAAGAGACCCAGTACTTC. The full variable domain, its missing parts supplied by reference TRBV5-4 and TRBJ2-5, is ETGVTQSPTHLIKTRGQQVTLRCSSQSGHNTVSWYQQALGQGPQFIFQYYREEENGRGNFPPRFSGLQFPNYSSELNVNALELDDSALYLCASSLPKETQYFGPGTRLLVL.

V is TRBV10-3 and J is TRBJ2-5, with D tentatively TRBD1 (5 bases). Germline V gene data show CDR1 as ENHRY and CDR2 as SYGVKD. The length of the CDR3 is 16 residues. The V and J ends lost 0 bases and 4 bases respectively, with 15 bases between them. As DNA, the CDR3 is TGTGCCATCAGTGAGTCTGGGCAGGGTCGGTTAGAGACCCAGTACTTC. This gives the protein CAISESGQGRLETQYF.